The 17 T cell receptor beta chains below all came from one sample that was sequenced in a study of blood T cell repertoires in COVID-19. Sequencing was performed with immunoSEQ multiplex PCR; in TCRdb, only in-frame clones are kept and a portion is missing. The table has under 35,000 clones, roughly four fifths seen once. Sequenced sample: peripheral blood. The receptor source for this set is a man between 65 and 85 years old with acute or convalescent COVID-19.

The rearrangement links TRBV18 to TRBJ2-6; the D gene is possibly TRBD2 (5 bases). The CDR3 runs 15 residues. Trimming removed 1 base at V and 2 bases at J, with 6 bases between. Germline V gives CDR1 KGHSH, CDR2 LQKENI. The CDR3 bases are TGTGCCAGCTCACCACAGGAGGCTGGGGCCAACGTCCTGACTTTC. It is translated as CASSPQEAGANVLTF. Full variable domain (rest looked up from reference TRBV18 and TRBJ2-6): NAGVMQNPRHLVRRRGQEARLRCSPMKGHSHVYWYRQLPEEGLKFMVYLQKENIIDESGMPKERFSAEFPKEGPSILRIQQVVRGDSAAYFCASSPQEAGANVLTFGAGSRLTVL.

This chain joins TRBV19 and TRBJ1-1; D is unresolved. The V end was cut by 5 bases, the J end by 1 base, with 8 bases between. In germline, CDR1 is LNHDA, CDR2 SQIVND (reference sequence). The CDR3 consists of 13 residues. CDR3 region: CASSQQKNTEAFF. CDR3 nucleotides: TGTGCCAGTAGTCAACAGAAGAACACTGAAGCTTTCTTT.

This chain uses TRBV10-3 with TRBJ2-3; 11 bases are a match to TRBD2. The V gene end was trimmed by 0 bases and the J gene end by 4 bases; junction bases not matched to a gene: 15. Germline CDR1 reads ENHRY; CDR2 reads SYGVKD. CDR3 length: 20 residues. The CDR3 reads CAISESLLAGGPLMPDTQYF. CDR3 DNA sequence: TGTGCCATCAGTGAGTCCCTCCTAGCGGGAGGCCCGTTGATGCCAGATACGCAGTATTTT.

The V call is TRBV27, the J call TRBJ2-7; TRBD2 aligns across 8 bases. Looked up from germline, CDR1 is MNHEY and CDR2 is SMNVEV (reference sequence). V gave up 0 bases and J gave up 2 bases; unmatched junction bases: 27. CDR3 size: 23 residues. The CDR3 here is CASSLSVPGGLPSGPLGTYEQYF. CDR3 DNA: TGTGCCAGCAGTTTATCGGTCCCCGGGGGACTTCCTAGCGGGCCCTTGGGCACCTACGAGCAGTACTTC.

This chain joins TRBV7-9 and TRBJ2-1; TRBD1 is a possible D gene (5 bases). Deletions cut 1 base from V and 7 bases from J, with 11 bases between. The CDR3 is made up of 14 amino acids. Germline values: CDR1 SEHNR, CDR2 FQNEAQ (reference sequence). As DNA, the CDR3 is TGTGCCAGCAGCTTAGTGGCCTCAGGGAATGAGCAGTTCTTC. It encodes CASSLVASGNEQFF.

This chain connects TRBV18 to TRBJ2-2; 8 nucleotides line up with TRBD1. Germline lookup yields CDR1 KGHSH and CDR2 LQKENI. The V and J ends lost 3 bases and 1 base, in that order; junction bases with no gene match: 10. This CDR3 has 18 amino acids. The CDR3 sequence is CASSPVALGTGNTGELFF. For the CDR3, the DNA is TGTGCCAGCTCACCCGTAGCTCTCGGGACAGGGAACACCGGGGAGCTGTTTTTT.

This clone showed up just a few times. The rearrangement links TRBV3-1 (or the pseudogene TRBV3-2) to TRBJ2-2; D is uncertain. Germline CDR1 and CDR2: LGHDT and YNNKEL (reference sequence). Trimming stripped 1 base from V and 4 bases from J, with 13 bases between. This CDR3 has 16 amino acids. The CDR3 here is CASSQAPPPGTGELFF. As DNA, the CDR3 is TGTGCCAGCAGCCAAGCTCCTCCCCCGGGCACCGGGGAGCTGTTTTTT.

In its sample, this clone was seen a few times. The chain couples TRBV6-5 to TRBJ2-7; 7 bases are shared with TRBD1. The CDR3 contains 13 residues. In germline, CDR1 is MNHEY, CDR2 SVGAGI. Losses at the gene ends were 10 bases for V and 4 bases for J; bases not matched to a gene: 10. The CDR3 DNA sequence: TGTGCCACCAGACCCGGGACAGAATACGAGCAGTACTTC. Amino acid sequence: CATRPGTEYEQYF.

The DNA for the CDR3 is TGTGCCAGTAGAGACCGAGCGGCGCCCTCCGGTGAAGAGCAGTTCTTC. Its translation: CASRDRAAPSGEEQFF. The chain is built from TRBV19 and TRBJ2-1; D is perhaps TRBD2 (5 bases). CDR3 size: 16 residues. Germline CDR1 and CDR2: LNHDA and SQIVND (reference sequence). Trimming removed 6 bases at V and 10 bases at J, with 25 bases between.

This clone was detected a few times. The chain combines TRBV30 with TRBJ2-2, with D possibly matching TRBD2 (5 bases). Germline values: CDR1 GTSNPN, CDR2 SVGIG (reference sequence). V lost 0 bases to trimming and J lost 6 bases, with 14 bases between them. CDR3 length equals 15 residues. The CDR3 DNA follows: TGTGCCTGGAGTGTAGACCCGGGATCGGCCGGGGAGCTGTTTTTT. The encoded protein is CAWSVDPGSAGELFF.

V usage is TRBV5-1 and J usage is TRBJ2-7; D is possibly TRBD1 (6 bases). V was pared by 3 bases and J by 2 bases, with 6 bases between. CDR3 size: 12 residues. Germline CDR1 reads SGHRS; CDR2 reads YFSETQ. CDR3: CASSWDTYEQYF. The CDR3 DNA sequence: TGCGCCAGCAGCTGGGACACCTACGAGCAGTACTTC.

The chain uses TRBV6-5 and TRBJ2-1, with TRBD1 matching over 7 bases. Per germline, CDR1 MNHEY and CDR2 SVGAGI. The CDR3 totals 12 residues. Unmatched junction bases numbered 0, after V lost 6 bases and J lost 4 bases. The CDR3: CASRQGYNEQFF. Here the CDR3 DNA reads TGTGCCAGCAGACAGGGGTACAATGAGCAGTTCTTC.

The chain employs TRBV11-3 and TRBJ2-1, with 7 positions matching TRBD2. CDR1 is SGHNT, CDR2 YENEEA, per germline. Trimming took 1 base from V and 6 from J; bases not matched to a gene: 6. The CDR3 is 15 amino acids. The CDR3 nucleotides are TGTGCCAGCAGCTTAGGAGGGAGCGGGGTCAATGAGCAGTTCTTC. Translating gives CASSLGGSGVNEQFF.

This chain connects TRBV19 to TRBJ2-5; D gene unclear. The V end lost 6 bases, the J end lost 5 bases, and 7 bases lay between the germline ends. The CDR3 is 11 amino acids. Germline V gene sequence: CDR1 LNHDA, CDR2 SQIVND (reference sequence). In DNA, the CDR3 is TGTGCCAGTAGGAGCTATGAGACCCAGTACTTC. Translating it yields CASRSYETQYF.

The chain employs TRBV29-1 and TRBJ2-1, with D tentatively TRBD2 (5 bases). This CDR3 is 14 amino acids long. Germline CDR1 is SQVTM and CDR2 is ANQGSEA. The V end lost 5 bases, the J end lost 2 bases, and 13 bases lay between the germline ends. DNA of the CDR3: TGCAGCGTTTCAGCGGATAGGGCCTACAATGAGCAGTTCTTC. It codes for CSVSADRAYNEQFF.

This chain connects TRBV27 to TRBJ2-4; 8 bases are shared with TRBD1. V trimming: 5 bases; J trimming: 2 bases; junction bases outside the gene matches: 8. Germline V CDR1 and CDR2: MNHEY, SMNVEV (reference sequence). CDR3 size: 16 residues. This CDR3 reads CASSPGQGEPKNIQYF. CDR3 coding DNA: TGTGCCAGCAGTCCTGGACAGGGTGAACCCAAAAACATTCAGTACTTC.

J is TRBJ2-1 and V is TRBV19; no clear D. The V end lost 0 bases, the J end lost 9 bases, and 12 bases lay between the germline ends. The CDR3 runs 14 residues. Germline V gives CDR1 LNHDA, CDR2 SQIVND (reference sequence). CDR3 sequence (DNA): TGTGCCAGTAGTATAGAGGATAGTCTAGGTGAGCAGTTCTTC. Its translation: CASSIEDSLGEQFF.